A selection of T cell receptor beta chains follows, all from one sample in a study of blood T cell repertoires in COVID-19. TCRdb's copy holds only in-frame clones and misses some; the assay was immunoSEQ multiplex PCR. The repertoire holds about 53,000 clones, with 85% to 90% as singletons. Sequencing was done on a sample of peripheral blood. Receptors were obtained from a man in his forties or fifties with acute or convalescent COVID-19. Each CDR3 is given without its conserved first and last residue. The order of the fields is CDR3 protein, V gene, J gene.

cdr3_aa: ASSLGQGLAYEQY; v_call: TRBV28; j_call: TRBJ2-7
cdr3_aa: ASSPRDRGYEQY; v_call: TRBV7-9; j_call: TRBJ2-7
cdr3_aa: ASSRDRVYQPQH; v_call: TRBV6-5; j_call: TRBJ1-5
cdr3_aa: ASSLTGTGSEAF; v_call: TRBV28; j_call: TRBJ1-1
cdr3_aa: ASSPPSGSGTGELF; v_call: TRBV7-3; j_call: TRBJ2-2
cdr3_aa: ASSLGEVSGTDTQY; v_call: TRBV11-2; j_call: TRBJ2-3
cdr3_aa: ASSLAGSLNTEAF; v_call: TRBV7-9; j_call: TRBJ1-1
cdr3_aa: ASRKPGQGNSPLH; v_call: TRBV28; j_call: TRBJ1-6
cdr3_aa: ATWDRGVVGNQPQH; v_call: TRBV10-3; j_call: TRBJ1-5
cdr3_aa: ASSPSQGQETQY; v_call: TRBV11-1; j_call: TRBJ2-5
cdr3_aa: ATSDPSGQGTYNEQF; v_call: TRBV24-1; j_call: TRBJ2-1
cdr3_aa: ASSFNPDRGETQY; v_call: TRBV5-1; j_call: TRBJ2-5
cdr3_aa: ASSYGLAGQY; v_call: TRBV5-6; j_call: TRBJ2-7
cdr3_aa: ASSLGGSSEQY; v_call: TRBV5-6; j_call: TRBJ2-7
cdr3_aa: ASSDRGRLDGYT; v_call: TRBV6-1; j_call: TRBJ1-2
cdr3_aa: ASSLSGQGTNYGYT; v_call: TRBV27; j_call: TRBJ1-2
cdr3_aa: ASSRLAGQETQY; v_call: TRBV27; j_call: TRBJ2-5
cdr3_aa: ASSSWGPSNQPQH; v_call: TRBV28; j_call: TRBJ1-5
cdr3_aa: ASSLGTESYEQY; v_call: TRBV13; j_call: TRBJ2-7
cdr3_aa: AWGLGIGTVYQPQH; v_call: TRBV30; j_call: TRBJ1-5
cdr3_aa: ASNTGRGLSEKLF; v_call: TRBV19; j_call: TRBJ1-4
cdr3_aa: ASSLGWTSGRYNEQF; v_call: TRBV5-1; j_call: TRBJ2-1
cdr3_aa: SVESGGEQF; v_call: TRBV29-1; j_call: TRBJ2-1
cdr3_aa: ASTQNRGYEKLF; v_call: TRBV6-5; j_call: TRBJ1-4
cdr3_aa: ASSYPGTSINEQF; v_call: TRBV6-5; j_call: TRBJ2-1
cdr3_aa: ASSLGQYYEQY; v_call: TRBV5-1; j_call: TRBJ2-7
cdr3_aa: ASSTTLGGAYEQY; v_call: TRBV7-2; j_call: TRBJ2-7
cdr3_aa: ASSPWTSGHTDTQY; v_call: TRBV11-3; j_call: TRBJ2-3
cdr3_aa: ASSDRGTTEAGELF; v_call: TRBV6-4; j_call: TRBJ2-2
cdr3_aa: AWSVVGSNQPQH; v_call: TRBV30; j_call: TRBJ1-5
cdr3_aa: ASSETTATEAF; v_call: TRBV25-1; j_call: TRBJ1-1
cdr3_aa: ASRPGENTEAF; v_call: TRBV12-3/TRBV12-4; j_call: TRBJ1-1
cdr3_aa: ASSPDRGVNQPQH; v_call: TRBV18; j_call: TRBJ1-5
cdr3_aa: ASSLVQHSGANVLT; v_call: TRBV7-9; j_call: TRBJ2-6
cdr3_aa: ASSSLAKNIQY; v_call: TRBV5-4; j_call: TRBJ2-4
cdr3_aa: ASSQVSGTADGYT; v_call: TRBV16; j_call: TRBJ1-2
cdr3_aa: AIGGNGYT; v_call: TRBV6-5; j_call: TRBJ1-2
cdr3_aa: ASSRTGNEAF; v_call: TRBV4-1; j_call: TRBJ1-1
cdr3_aa: ASSEPGLAPTDTQY; v_call: TRBV6-1; j_call: TRBJ2-3
cdr3_aa: ASSIDIAENSPLH; v_call: TRBV19; j_call: TRBJ1-6
cdr3_aa: ASSEAFSGANVLT; v_call: TRBV2; j_call: TRBJ2-6
cdr3_aa: ASSLSQNSYEQY; v_call: TRBV27; j_call: TRBJ2-7
cdr3_aa: ASTNTPIQGLYGYT; v_call: TRBV6-6; j_call: TRBJ1-2
cdr3_aa: ASRELAGGPDTQY; v_call: TRBV2; j_call: TRBJ2-3
cdr3_aa: ASSLEGRGDLSYNEQF; v_call: TRBV11-3; j_call: TRBJ2-1
cdr3_aa: AWIGVPSGANVLT; v_call: TRBV30; j_call: TRBJ2-6
cdr3_aa: ASSLGGLHQPQH; v_call: TRBV6-5; j_call: TRBJ1-5
cdr3_aa: ASSQAGNNSPLH; v_call: TRBV5-1; j_call: TRBJ1-6
cdr3_aa: ASSQDLYQGTGKTDTQY; v_call: TRBV14; j_call: TRBJ2-3
cdr3_aa: ASSLGAGNSRYGYT; v_call: TRBV7-9; j_call: TRBJ1-2
cdr3_aa: ATSMYSEQY; v_call: TRBV6-1; j_call: TRBJ2-7
cdr3_aa: ASSYSVGGGYEQY; v_call: TRBV6-5; j_call: TRBJ2-7
cdr3_aa: ASSLGLTGTVNSPLH; v_call: TRBV5-1; j_call: TRBJ1-6
cdr3_aa: ATSSRPGTSGTTDTQY; v_call: TRBV15; j_call: TRBJ2-3
cdr3_aa: ASSLGVTATNEKLF; v_call: TRBV7-6; j_call: TRBJ1-4
cdr3_aa: ASSAGTVAKNIQY; v_call: TRBV19; j_call: TRBJ2-4